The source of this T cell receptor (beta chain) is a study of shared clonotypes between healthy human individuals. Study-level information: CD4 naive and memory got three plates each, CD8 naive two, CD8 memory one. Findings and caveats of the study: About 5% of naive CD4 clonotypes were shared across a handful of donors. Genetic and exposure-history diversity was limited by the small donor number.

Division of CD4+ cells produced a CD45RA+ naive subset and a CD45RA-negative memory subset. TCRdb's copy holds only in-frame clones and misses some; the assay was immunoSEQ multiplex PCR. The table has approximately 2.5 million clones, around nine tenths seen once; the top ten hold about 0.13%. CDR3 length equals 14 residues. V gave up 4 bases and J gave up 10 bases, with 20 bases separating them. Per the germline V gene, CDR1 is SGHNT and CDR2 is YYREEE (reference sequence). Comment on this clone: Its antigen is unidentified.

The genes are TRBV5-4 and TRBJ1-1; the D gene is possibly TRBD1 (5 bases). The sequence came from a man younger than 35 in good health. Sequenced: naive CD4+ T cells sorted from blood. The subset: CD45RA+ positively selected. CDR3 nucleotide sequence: TGTGCCAGCAGCCGAAACGGGAGGGACCTAATAGCTTTCTTT. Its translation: CASSRNGRDLIAFF.